The rows below give T cell receptor beta chains drawn from one sample of a study of high-grade serous ovarian cancer treatment subgroups. Using immunoSEQ multiplex PCR, the repertoire was profiled, and TCRdb retains in-frame clones only, with some absent. The sample has 10,000 to 12,000 clones, less than 90% seen once; the top ten hold 6.5% to 7.5%. The specimen sequenced was tumor tissue. Receptors originate from a human donor with high-grade serous ovarian cancer. Both conserved end residues are part of each CDR3. A D gene is named only where the DNA matches it firmly. Clone size is given for some rows only: seen once, a few or many times, or a class if the clone is expanded.

d_call clone_size j_call v_call cdr3_nt cdr3_aa
TRBD1 few TRBJ2-7 TRBV2 TGTGCCAGCTCCGACAGGGGGGATACCTACGAGCAGTACTTC CASSDRGDTYEQYF
- - TRBJ1-5 TRBV15 TGTGCCACCAGCAGAGATCGGGGGCAGCGCAATCAGCCCCAGCATTTT CATSRDRGQRNQPQHF
- - TRBJ2-1 TRBV5-4 TGTGCCAGCAGCCAAAGACTAGGAGACAATGAGCAGTTCTTC CASSQRLGDNEQFF
TRBD2 - TRBJ2-1 TRBV19 TGTGCCAGTAAGGCCGGACTAGCTTACAATGAGCAGTTCTTC CASKAGLAYNEQFF
TRBD1 - TRBJ2-5 TRBV2 TGTGCCAGCAGGGGAGGCAGGGGGCACGGAAAGACCCAGTACTTC CASRGGRGHGKTQYF
- - TRBJ2-7 TRBV30 TGTGCCTGGAGTTCGGCTTACGAGCAGTACTTC CAWSSAYEQYF
- - TRBJ2-5 TRBV2 TGTGCCAGCAGGCATGACAGCCAAGAGACCCAGTACTTC CASRHDSQETQYF
- - TRBJ2-1 TRBV5-6 TGTGCCAGCAGCTTGGCCATCGGGGTCGAGCAGTTCTTC CASSLAIGVEQFF
TRBD2 - TRBJ2-7 TRBV27 TGTGCCAGCAGTCGGACTAGCGGGAGGGTCTACGAGCAGTACTTC CASSRTSGRVYEQYF
TRBD1 - TRBJ2-7 TRBV27 TGTGCCAGCAGTCCGGGACAGGGGGTTTACGAGCAGTACTTC CASSPGQGVYEQYF
- once TRBJ2-1 TRBV12-5 TGTGCTAGTGGTTTGCCCCGGGGTGAGCAGTTCTTC CASGLPRGEQFF
- - TRBJ2-2 TRBV4-1 TGCGCCAGCAGCCATCGGCCGGGGTCGAACACCGGGGAGCTGTTTTTT CASSHRPGSNTGELFF
TRBD1 - TRBJ1-4 TRBV5-1 TGCGCCAGCACGCAGACAGGGAGAGCAACTAATGAAAAACTGTTTTTT CASTQTGRATNEKLFF
TRBD1 - TRBJ2-7 TRBV4-1 TGCGCCAGCAGCCACAGCCTGGGACAGGGGATCTACGAGCAGTACTTC CASSHSLGQGIYEQYF
- once TRBJ2-7 TRBV6-5 TGTGCCAGCCAGGGACACGGCGGGGACGAGCAGTACTTC CASQGHGGDEQYF
- few TRBJ2-5 TRBV7-9 TGTGCCAGCAGATCGGGTTTCGAGACCCAGTACTTC CASRSGFETQYF
- - TRBJ2-7 TRBV5-6 TGTGCCAGCAGCTCGCAGGGTTATGGTTTTAGTTCCTACGAGCAGTACTTC CASSSQGYGFSSYEQYF
- once TRBJ2-3 TRBV5-4 TGTGCCAGCAGCACCCCGGACGGCACAGATACGCAGTATTTT CASSTPDGTDTQYF
TRBD2 - TRBJ2-7 TRBV2 TGTGCCAGCAGACTTAGACTAGCGGGAGAACACGAGCAGTACTTC CASRLRLAGEHEQYF
- - TRBJ2-7 TRBV30 TGTGCCTGGAGTGTTGGAGCTTCATACGAGCAGTACTTC CAWSVGASYEQYF
TRBD1 - TRBJ1-5 TRBV7-2 TGTGCCAGCAGCTTAGGCTTCTGGACAGGGGGAGGTCAGCCCCAGCATTTT CASSLGFWTGGGQPQHF
- few TRBJ2-1 TRBV5-1 TGCGCCAGCAGCCTCGGGAGTCGCTCCTACAATGAGCAGTTCTTC CASSLGSRSYNEQFF
- - TRBJ2-5 TRBV6-6 TGTGCCAGCTCTACGGGATTACAAGAGACCCAGTACTTC CASSTGLQETQYF
- - TRBJ1-4 TRBV9 TGTGCCAGCAGCGTAGGTTGGGGCAGGGGTAATGAAAAACTGTTTTTT CASSVGWGRGNEKLFF
- - TRBJ2-1 TRBV7-6 TGTGCCAGCAGCTTGAGTCGTGAGCAGTTCTTC CASSLSREQFF
TRBD1 - TRBJ1-5 TRBV28 TGTGCCAGCAGTTTACGGGACAGGGCCCTTAGCAATCAGCCCCAGCATTTT CASSLRDRALSNQPQHF
TRBD2 - TRBJ2-7 TRBV6-5 TGTGCCAGCAGGAGCGGGGGGGCCTACGAGCAGTACTTC CASRSGGAYEQYF
- - TRBJ2-5 TRBV28 TGTGCCAGCAGTCGCCATCAGGGCTTAGGGACCCAGTACTTC CASSRHQGLGTQYF
- - TRBJ2-5 TRBV4-1 TGCGCCAGCAGCCAAGATCGGGTACTAGGGGAGACCCAGTACTTC CASSQDRVLGETQYF
- - TRBJ2-6 TRBV19 TGTGCCAGTACAGACAGGCCTTTCTCTGGGGCCAACGTCCTGACTTTC CASTDRPFSGANVLTF
TRBD1 - TRBJ1-2 TRBV11-2 TGTGCCAGCAGCCCCCAGGACAGGGGGATAGGCTACACCTTC CASSPQDRGIGYTF